This TCR beta chain comes out of a study of blood T cell repertoires in COVID-19. Original methodology: How many nucleated cells were present was estimated from reference gene primer amplification. Repertoires were generated with immunoSEQ multiplex PCR, while TCRdb's copy carries only in-frame clones and drops some. V, J and clone size derive from that table, while D and trimming were established from the DNA sequence. Among about 290,000 clones, around four fifths were seen once, and the ten largest hold less than 4.5%. Sequencing was carried out using peripheral blood. The clonotype was recovered from a woman between 45 and 65 years old with active or convalescent COVID-19.

This CDR3 reads CASSQDPTPSGRASYEQYF. In nucleotides, the CDR3 is TGCGCCAGCAGCCAAGATCCCACACCAAGCGGGAGGGCCTCCTACGAGCAGTACTTC. The chain links TRBV4-1 to TRBJ2-7, with 10 bases aligning to TRBD2. J lost 0 bases, V lost 0 bases, and 11 bases had no gene match. In germline, CDR1 is MGHRA, CDR2 YSYEKL. The CDR3 runs 19 residues.